This T cell receptor (beta chain) is drawn from a study of shared clonotypes between healthy human individuals. Study overall: Samples came from two female and a few male donors aged 18 to 49.

Trimming took off 0 bases at V and 5 bases at J, with 14 bases between the two ends. CDR1 and CDR2 from the germline V gene are MNHNY and SVGAGI (reference sequence). The CDR3 length is 15 residues. Of note for this clone: Its target is not known.

The deep-level immunoSEQ assay was used. Here immunoSEQ multiplex PCR was the method, and the copy in TCRdb shows in-frame clones only, minus some. The sample yields hundreds of thousands of clones, approximately 96% seen once. The naive CD8 population came from CD45RO-negative cells selected for CCR7, without terminally differentiated effector memory CD45RA+ cells. Study-wide results and limits: An anticipated effect of sequencing depth on clonotype sharing among donors was recognized. Having only a few donors restricted how much genetic and exposure-history diversity was captured.

The chain recombines TRBV6-6 with TRBJ2-7; D unclear. The source material was naive CD8+ T cells sorted from blood. The origin of this receptor is a woman in her twenties or thirties in good health. The CDR3 coding sequence is TGTGCCAGCAGTTACTCCGGGCAGACCTGGGACGAGCAGTACTTC. Amino acid sequence: CASSYSGQTWDEQYF.